This T cell receptor beta chain derives from a study of T cell responses to AZD1222 COVID-19 vaccine. Points from the study as a whole: Recipients of two AZD1222 doses showed rising Spike-specific TCR breadth and depth. Unmutated variant regions are reportedly the target of nearly half of TCRs that are spike-specific. At study baseline, merely five or six AZD1222 recipients were seropositive.

The table came from immunoSEQ multiplex PCR; TCRdb's copy has only in-frame clones and leaves some out. Of about 120,000 clones in the sample, 92% were seen once. This CDR3 region has 14 residues. The germline CDR1 and CDR2 sequences are MGHDK and SYGVNS. Trimming took off 0 bases at V and 3 bases at J, with 9 bases between the two ends. Comment on this clone: Its target is not known.

This receptor was taken from an adult in good health. The chain recombines TRBV25-1 with TRBJ2-7, with a possible D match to TRBD2 (6 bases). Sequenced here: peripheral blood, sampled on day 0 of AZD1222 vaccination. CDR3 region: CASSEYGSGYEQYF. Written as DNA, the CDR3 is TGTGCCAGCAGTGAATATGGTAGCGGCTACGAGCAGTACTTC.